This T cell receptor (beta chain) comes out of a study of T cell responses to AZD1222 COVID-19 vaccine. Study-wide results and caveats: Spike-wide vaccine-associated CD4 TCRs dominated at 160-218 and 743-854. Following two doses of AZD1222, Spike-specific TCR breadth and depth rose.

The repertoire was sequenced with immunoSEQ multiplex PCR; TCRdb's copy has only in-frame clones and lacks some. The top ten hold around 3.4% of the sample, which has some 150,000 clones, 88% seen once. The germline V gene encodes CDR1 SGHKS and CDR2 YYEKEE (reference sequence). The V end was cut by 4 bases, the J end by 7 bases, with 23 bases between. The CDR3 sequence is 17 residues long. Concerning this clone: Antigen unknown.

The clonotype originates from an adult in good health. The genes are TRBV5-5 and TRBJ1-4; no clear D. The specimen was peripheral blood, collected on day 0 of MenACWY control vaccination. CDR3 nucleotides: TGTGCCAGCAGCCCCACATGGGTTCCGTTTGTAGGTGAAAAACTGTTTTTT. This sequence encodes CASSPTWVPFVGEKLFF.